This TCR beta chain stems from a study of blood T cells in healthy people across ages. Germline V gives CDR1 SGHTA, CDR2 FQGNSA. Trimming shortened V by 5 bases and J by 0 bases, and 14 bases separated the two germline ends. The CDR3 spans 15 residues. With a J-beta primer mix and a sample-barcoded 5' primer, a second PCR ran 7 to 11 cycles. In TCRdb, the 5' RACE reads were re-called with MiXCR into one record per CDR3 protein. This table holds about 580,000 distinct CDR3 sequences, more than 45% found once. Overall study results and limits: Because sorting was not performed, PBMCs prevented conclusive naive versus antigen-experienced comparison. In older individuals, TCR beta diversity per million T cells was lower, falling roughly linearly with age.

The people who gave samples were healthy Caucasians from Russia, aged 6 to 90. Remarks on this clonotype: Its target is not known.

Material for sequencing was blood. The chain recombines TRBV7-2 with TRBJ2-7, with D possibly being TRBD2 (5 bases). This TCR came from a man of 80 years or more in good health. This CDR3 is CASSPLQRDSYEQYF. The CDR3 bases are TGTGCCAGCAGCCCGCTGCAACGGGACTCCTACGAGCAGTACTTC.